These 2 T cell receptor beta chains were sequenced from one sample in a study of response to subunit inactivated influenza vaccine listed by TCRdb under 2018. Preparation of the library involved RT-PCR. Sequencing was carried out with an Illumina HiSeq 2500. TCRdb itself trimmed the public reads at Q25 with fastp, ran MiXCR and retained productive beta chains. Identical CDR3 proteins give one entry, which carries the most common genes and DNA. The sample records some 850,000 distinct CDR3 sequences, less than 20% of which are singletons. The leading ten clones occupy about a tenth of the sample. Specimen: PBMCs from blood, collected roughly 5 days after vaccination. The receptors come from a man aged 45-65 years who received an inactivated influenza vaccine. Donor details come from another sample of the same person, matched by shared clones.

The chain uses TRBV12-1 and TRBJ2-5; the table names TRBD1, a call not compared with the DNA. TRBV12-1 is tagged as a pseudogene. This CDR3 contains 16 residues. DNA for the CDR3: TGTGCCAGCAGCTTTGCGCCTGGACAGGGGTCGGAGACCCAGTACTTC. It codes for CASSFAPGQGSETQYF.

The chain carries TRBV7-2 and TRBJ2-7, with D possibly being TRBD1 or TRBD2 (6 bases each). CDR1 SGHTA and CDR2 FQGNSA come from the germline V gene. V gave up 6 bases and J gave up 5 bases, with 14 bases separating them. There are 13 residues in the CDR3. Here the CDR3 DNA reads TGTGCCAGCAGGAATGTGAGGGGGGACGAGCAGTACTTC. Protein: CASRNVRGDEQYF. Full variable domain (rest looked up from reference TRBV7-2 and TRBJ2-7): GAGVSQSPSNKVTEKGKDVELRCDPISGHTALYWYRQSLGQGLEFLIYFQGNSAPDKSGLPSDRFSAERTGGSVSTLTIQRTQQEDSAVYLCASRNVRGDEQYFGPGTRLTVT.